This T cell receptor beta chain originates from a study of shared clonotypes between healthy human individuals. V was pared by 0 bases and J by 0 bases, with 8 bases between. This CDR3 has 15 residues. Germline CDR1 is SGDLS and CDR2 is YYNGEE. Profiling relied on immunoSEQ multiplex PCR, and the TCRdb table lists in-frame clones only, not all of them. The profile covers about 470,000 clones, with 75% to 85% appearing a single time and roughly 13% taken by the ten largest. The chain combines TRBV9 with TRBJ2-3; the D is unclear. The sample taken for sequencing was PBMCs. This TCR derives from a woman in her 40s in good health. Some clones in this sample may be carry-over from other donors' samples. CDR3 nucleotides: TGTGCCAGCAGCGTAGATGGTGGTAGCACAGATACGCAGTATTTT. Residues: CASSVDGGSTDTQYF.